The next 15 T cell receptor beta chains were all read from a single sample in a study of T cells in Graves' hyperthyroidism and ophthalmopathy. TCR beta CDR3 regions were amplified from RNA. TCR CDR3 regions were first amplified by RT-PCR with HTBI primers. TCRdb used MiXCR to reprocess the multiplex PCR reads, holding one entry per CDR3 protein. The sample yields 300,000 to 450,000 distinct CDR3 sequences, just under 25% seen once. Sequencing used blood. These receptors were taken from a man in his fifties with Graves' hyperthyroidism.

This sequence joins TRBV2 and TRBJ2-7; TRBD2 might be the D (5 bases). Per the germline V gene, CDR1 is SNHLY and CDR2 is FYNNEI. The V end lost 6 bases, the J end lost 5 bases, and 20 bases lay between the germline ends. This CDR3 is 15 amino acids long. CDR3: CASSVEAAGGHEQYF. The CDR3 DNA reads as TGTGCCAGCAGCGTAGAGGCGGCGGGCGGCCACGAGCAGTACTTC.

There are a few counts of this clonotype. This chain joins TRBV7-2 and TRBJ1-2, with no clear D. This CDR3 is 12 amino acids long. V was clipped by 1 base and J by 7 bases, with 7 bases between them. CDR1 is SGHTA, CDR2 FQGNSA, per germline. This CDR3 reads CASSLEWAGYTF. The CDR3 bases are TGTGCCAGCAGCTTAGAGTGGGCTGGCTACACCTTC. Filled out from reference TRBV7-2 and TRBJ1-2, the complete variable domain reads GAGVSQSPSNKVTEKGKDVELRCDPISGHTALYWYRQSLGQGLEFLIYFQGNSAPDKSGLPSDRFSAERTGGSVSTLTIQRTQQEDSAVYLCASSLEWAGYTFGSGTRLTVV.

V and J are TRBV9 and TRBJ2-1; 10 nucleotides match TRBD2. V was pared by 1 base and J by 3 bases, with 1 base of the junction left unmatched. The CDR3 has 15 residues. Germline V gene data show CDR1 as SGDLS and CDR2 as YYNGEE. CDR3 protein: CASSVSSGSYNEQFF. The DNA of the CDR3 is TGTGCCAGCAGCGTATCTAGCGGGAGCTACAATGAGCAGTTCTTC.

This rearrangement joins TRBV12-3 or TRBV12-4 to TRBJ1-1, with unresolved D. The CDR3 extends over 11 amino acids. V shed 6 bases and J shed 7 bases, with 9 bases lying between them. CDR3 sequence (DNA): TGTGCCAGCAGATACGGCGGTGAAGCTTTCTTT. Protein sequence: CASRYGGEAFF.

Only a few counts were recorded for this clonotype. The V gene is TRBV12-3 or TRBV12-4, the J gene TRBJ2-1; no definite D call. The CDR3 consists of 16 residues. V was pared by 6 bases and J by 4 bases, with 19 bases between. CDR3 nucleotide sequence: TGTGCCAGCAGCTCCTTCGTGGGCGCCTATTACAATGAGCAGTTCTTC. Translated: CASSSFVGAYYNEQFF.

In DNA, the CDR3 is TGTGCCAGCTCACCTACCAGGGAGAACGAGCAGTACTTC. Its translation is CASSPTRENEQYF. The chain joins TRBV18 to TRBJ2-7; D could derive from TRBD1 or TRBD2 (5 bases each). The CDR3 has 13 residues. V lost 3 bases to trimming and J lost 5 bases, with 11 bases between them. The germline V gene has CDR1 KGHSH and CDR2 LQKENI.

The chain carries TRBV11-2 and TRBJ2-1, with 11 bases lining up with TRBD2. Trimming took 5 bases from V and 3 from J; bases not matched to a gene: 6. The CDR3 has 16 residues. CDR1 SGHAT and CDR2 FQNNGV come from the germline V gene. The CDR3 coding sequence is TGTGCCAGCAGCCCAACCGGGACTAGCGGCTACAATGAGCAGTTCTTC. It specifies CASSPTGTSGYNEQFF.

The CDR3, as DNA: TGCGCCAGCAGCGAGGGACCGCCGGCGGGCAAAAACATTCAGTACTTC. Its translation is CASSEGPPAGKNIQYF. The genes are TRBV5-1 and TRBJ2-4, with D possibly called TRBD1 or TRBD2 (5 bases each). This CDR3 is 16 amino acids long. Germline CDR1 is SGHRS and CDR2 is YFSETQ. Between the trimmed V and J ends, which lost 4 bases and 3 bases, there was a span of 17 bases.

CDR3 nucleotide sequence: TGTGCCAGCAGCTCTAGGGCATCAGCTGGAAACACCATATATTTT. Its protein is CASSSRASAGNTIYF. The rearrangement links TRBV2 to TRBJ1-3; D unclear. V dropped 6 bases and J dropped 2 bases, with 14 bases sitting between them. This CDR3 is built from 15 residues. Looked up from germline, CDR1 is SNHLY and CDR2 is FYNNEI.

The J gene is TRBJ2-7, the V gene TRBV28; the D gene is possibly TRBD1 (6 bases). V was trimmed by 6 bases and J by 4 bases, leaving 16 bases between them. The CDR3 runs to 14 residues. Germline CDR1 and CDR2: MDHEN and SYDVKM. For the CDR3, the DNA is TGTGCCAGCAGCCCCCGGGACATTAGATACGAGCAGTACTTC. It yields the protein CASSPRDIRYEQYF.

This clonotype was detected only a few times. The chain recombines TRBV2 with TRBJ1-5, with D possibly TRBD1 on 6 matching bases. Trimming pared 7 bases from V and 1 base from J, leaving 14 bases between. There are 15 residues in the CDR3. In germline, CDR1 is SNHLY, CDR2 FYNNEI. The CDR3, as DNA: TGTGCCAGCACCGAGGAGCAGGGGAGCAATCAGCCCCAGCATTTT. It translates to CASTEEQGSNQPQHF.

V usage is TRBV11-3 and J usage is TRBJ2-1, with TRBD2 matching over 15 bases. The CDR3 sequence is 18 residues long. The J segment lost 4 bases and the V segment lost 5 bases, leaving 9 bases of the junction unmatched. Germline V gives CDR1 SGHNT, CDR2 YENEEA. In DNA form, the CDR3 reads TGTGCCAGCAGCCCCCCACCGGGACTAGCGGGAGGTTACAATGAGCAGTTCTTC. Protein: CASSPPPGLAGGYNEQFF.

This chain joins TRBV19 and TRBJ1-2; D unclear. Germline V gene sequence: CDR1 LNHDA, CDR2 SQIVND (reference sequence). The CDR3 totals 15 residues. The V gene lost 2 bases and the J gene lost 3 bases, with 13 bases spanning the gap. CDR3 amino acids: CASSIINTIYYGYTF. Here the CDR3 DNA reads TGTGCCAGTAGTATAATAAACACAATCTACTATGGCTACACCTTC.

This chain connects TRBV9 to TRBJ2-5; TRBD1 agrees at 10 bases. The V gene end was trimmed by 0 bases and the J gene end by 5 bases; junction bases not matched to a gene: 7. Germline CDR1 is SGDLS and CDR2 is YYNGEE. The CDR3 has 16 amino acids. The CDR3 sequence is CASSVGPTGGIETQYF. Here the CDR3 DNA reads TGTGCCAGCAGCGTAGGCCCGACAGGGGGCATTGAGACCCAGTACTTC. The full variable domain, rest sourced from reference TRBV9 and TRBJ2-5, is DSGVTQTPKHLITATGQRVTLRCSPRSGDLSVYWYQQSLDQGLQFLIQYYNGEERAKGNILERFSAQQFPDLHSELNLSSLELGDSALYFCASSVGPTGGIETQYFGPGTRLLVL.

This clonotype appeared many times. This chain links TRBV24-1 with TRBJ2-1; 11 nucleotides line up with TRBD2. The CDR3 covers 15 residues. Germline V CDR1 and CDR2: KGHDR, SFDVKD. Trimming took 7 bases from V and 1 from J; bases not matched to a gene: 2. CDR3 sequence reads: CATSASGRSYNEQFF. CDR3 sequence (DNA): TGTGCCACCAGCGCTAGCGGGAGGTCCTACAATGAGCAGTTCTTC.